The rows below give T cell receptor beta chains drawn from one sample of a study of cytomegalovirus exposure and HLA in healthy donors. The assay was immunoSEQ multiplex PCR, and TCRdb's table has in-frame clones only and misses some. This table holds 150,000 to 200,000 clones, around 77% found once. Material for sequencing was PBMCs. These receptors were obtained from a woman aged 25 to 39 in good health and CMV-seropositive. Both conserved end residues are part of each CDR3. The D gene is left open where the match is weak. Only some rows state a clone size, as once, few, many or a class for expanded clones.

TRBJ2-3,NA,TRBD1,TRBV2,TGTGCCAGCAGTACACAGGGGTCTAGCACAGATACGCAGTATTTT,CASSTQGSSTDTQYF
TRBJ1-1,NA,TRBD1,TRBV9,TGTGCCAGCAGCGACCCCGGACAGGGCGGCACTGAAGCTTTCTTT,CASSDPGQGGTEAFF
TRBJ2-5,few,TRBD2,TRBV6-5,TGTGCCAGCAGTTACCTAGCGGAGAACCAAGAGACCCAGTACTTC,CASSYLAENQETQYF
TRBJ1-2,NA,NA,TRBV7-2,TGTGCCAGCAGCTTAGATCTTCATGGCTACACCTTC,CASSLDLHGYTF
TRBJ1-1,NA,TRBD1,TRBV6-6,TGTGCCAGCAGTGCTACAGGGGGAATAATCAACACTGAAGCTTTCTTT,CASSATGGIINTEAFF
TRBJ2-7,few,TRBD2,TRBV5-6,TGTGCCAGCAGCTTTGGCGGGAGGGCCTCGACCGAGCAGTACTTC,CASSFGGRASTEQYF
TRBJ1-2,NA,TRBD1,TRBV30,TGTGCCTGGAGTGCAGGGGGCTATGGCTACACCTTC,CAWSAGGYGYTF
TRBJ1-1,NA,TRBD1,TRBV6-1,TGTGCCATCAGTGAGCCGGACAGGGGGATACGTAGTGAAGCTTTCTTT,CAISEPDRGIRSEAFF
TRBJ2-1,NA,TRBD2,TRBV6-5,TGTGCCAGCAGTTACGCGGCGGGAGGGAGCAATGAGCAGTTCTTC,CASSYAAGGSNEQFF
TRBJ2-7,NA,TRBD1,TRBV27,TGTGCCAGCAGTCCCAGTCAGGGGGAGAACTCCTACGAGCAGTACTTC,CASSPSQGENSYEQYF
TRBJ2-1,NA,NA,TRBV30,TGTGCCTGGAGTTTTGCGGGGTCTCGCAATGAGCAGTTCTTC,CAWSFAGSRNEQFF
TRBJ2-1,few,TRBD2,TRBV18,TGTGCCAGCTCACAACAACCGGGACTAGCGGGCTTCAATGAGCAGTTCTTC,CASSQQPGLAGFNEQFF
TRBJ2-1,NA,TRBD2,TRBV7-2,TGTGCCAGCAGCTTAGTCGCAGTTTCCTGGTCTAGCGGGGAAAATGAGCAGTTCTTC,CASSLVAVSWSSGENEQFF
TRBJ2-2,NA,NA,TRBV27,TGTGCCAGCAGTTTTCAGGGGAACACCGGGGAGCTGTTTTTT,CASSFQGNTGELFF
TRBJ1-1,NA,NA,TRBV2,TGTGCCAGCAGTCCCCCCGGGGTAACTGAAGCTTTCTTT,CASSPPGVTEAFF
TRBJ1-6,NA,NA,TRBV5-1,TGCGCCAGTCAAACAGGGAGCTCCTATAATTCACCCCTCCACTTT,CASQTGSSYNSPLHF
TRBJ1-1,few,NA,TRBV11-2,TGTGCCAGCAGCCGGGACATCAGCATGAACACTGAAGCTTTCTTT,CASSRDISMNTEAFF
TRBJ2-7,few,NA,TRBV7-9,TGTGCCAGCACCAAATCCGACAGGTTTGGCTACTCCTACGAGCAGTACTTC,CASTKSDRFGYSYEQYF
TRBJ1-1,NA,TRBD1,TRBV20-1,TGCAGGGCAAACAGGGGCACTGAAGCTTTCTTT,CRANRGTEAFF
TRBJ2-2,NA,TRBD2,TRBV5-4,TGTGCCAGCAGCTCATCCTGGGCGGGGGGCCGGGAAACCGGGGAGCTGTTTTTT,CASSSSWAGGRETGELFF
TRBJ2-6,NA,NA,TRBV5-6,TGTGCCAGCAGTGAGAGGGTCACTGGGGCCAACGTCCTGACTTTC,CASSERVTGANVLTF
TRBJ1-1,NA,TRBD1,TRBV19,TGTGCCAGTAATAGGGACAGGATGAGTGAAGCTTTCTTT,CASNRDRMSEAFF
TRBJ2-1,once,NA,TRBV25-1,TGTGCCAGCAGTGGAGCGGGCGACCAAGATGAGCAGTTCTTC,CASSGAGDQDEQFF
TRBJ2-6,NA,TRBD1,TRBV5-1,TGCGCCAGCCGGGACAGGATACAATCTGGGGCCAACGTCCTGACTTTC,CASRDRIQSGANVLTF
TRBJ1-3,NA,TRBD1,TRBV30,TGTGCCTGCACCAGACAGGGGATGAACACCATATATTTT,CACTRQGMNTIYF
TRBJ2-1,NA,NA,TRBV29-1,TGCAGCGTTCGTGAGCGGTACAGCTCCTACAATGAGCAGTTCTTC,CSVRERYSSYNEQFF
TRBJ2-2,NA,NA,TRBV10-3,TGTGCCATCAGTGAGACAGGGAACACCGGGGAGCTGTTTTTT,CAISETGNTGELFF
TRBJ1-2,NA,NA,TRBV7-9,TGTGCCAGCAGCTTAGCCCTCTCGACCAGACAGACCTCATATGGCTACACCTTC,CASSLALSTRQTSYGYTF
TRBJ1-1,once,NA,TRBV6-1,TGTGCCAGCAGTGAAGCTTGGAGTTTGACGGCTGAAGCTTTCTTT,CASSEAWSLTAEAFF
TRBJ2-5,NA,NA,TRBV30,TGTGCCTGGAGTCCTTTCCCTCAAGAGACCCAGTACTTC,CAWSPFPQETQYF
TRBJ1-2,NA,NA,TRBV4-3,TGCGCCAGCAGCCAATTGGCCATAGGAGGCTATGGCTACACCTTC,CASSQLAIGGYGYTF
TRBJ1-1,NA,TRBD1,TRBV18,TGTGCCAGCTCACCACCGTCCAGGGGGCAAACTGAAGCTTTCTTT,CASSPPSRGQTEAFF
TRBJ1-1,once,NA,TRBV28,TGTGCCAGCAGTCCCTCAAACATGAACACTGAAGCTTTCTTT,CASSPSNMNTEAFF
TRBJ2-7,NA,NA,TRBV5-6,TGTGCCAGCAGCCTAAGGGGACTTAACCACTACGAGCAGTACTTC,CASSLRGLNHYEQYF
TRBJ1-1,few,NA,TRBV6-5,TGTGCCAGCAGTATGTCGGTGAACACTGAAGCTTTCTTT,CASSMSVNTEAFF
TRBJ1-5,few,TRBD1,TRBV13,TGTGCCAGCAGCTTAGGCAGGGGGGCGAGCAATCAGCCCCAGCATTTT,CASSLGRGASNQPQHF
TRBJ1-2,NA,TRBD1,TRBV29-1,TGCAGCGTTGAAGGGGGGACAGAACAATTCTATGGCTACACCTTC,CSVEGGTEQFYGYTF
TRBJ1-1,NA,TRBD1,TRBV30,TGTGCCTGGAGTACAGGGGTCGTGAACACTGAAGCTTTCTTT,CAWSTGVVNTEAFF
TRBJ2-7,NA,TRBD1,TRBV2,TGTGCCAGCAGTATCACAGGGGTTTCGTACGAGCAGTACTTC,CASSITGVSYEQYF
TRBJ2-7,NA,NA,TRBV19,TGTGCCAGTAGTAGAGACCGGACTTACTCCTACGAGCAGTACTTC,CASSRDRTYSYEQYF
TRBJ1-1,once,NA,TRBV9,TGTGCCAGCAGCGATGGGCAGGGGCGAAAGGTGAACACTGAAGCTTTCTTT,CASSDGQGRKVNTEAFF
TRBJ1-2,NA,TRBD1,TRBV5-6,TGTGCCAGCAGCCTACGGACAGGGGGTTTGTTTGGCTACACCTTC,CASSLRTGGLFGYTF
TRBJ2-7,NA,NA,TRBV11-2,TGTGCCAGCAGCTTTGGCAGTAAATACGAGCAGTACTTC,CASSFGSKYEQYF
TRBJ1-5,once,NA,TRBV2,TGTGCCAGCACCGAAGGCACAGGTCCCAATCAGCCCCAGCATTTT,CASTEGTGPNQPQHF
TRBJ2-7,NA,TRBD1,TRBV19,TGTGCCAGTTCTCCGGGACAGTCCTACGAGCAGTACTTC,CASSPGQSYEQYF
TRBJ1-2,NA,NA,TRBV2,TGTGCCAGCAGTGAAACAGGGAACTATGGCTACACCTTC,CASSETGNYGYTF
TRBJ2-2,NA,NA,TRBV11-2,TGTGCCAGCAGCCCAGGGGCGTGGAACACTCTCACCGGGGAGCTGTTTTTT,CASSPGAWNTLTGELFF
TRBJ2-1,NA,NA,TRBV9,TGTGCCAGCAGCGTAGATATAGGCGGGCGTTACTACAATGAGCAGTTCTTC,CASSVDIGGRYYNEQFF
TRBJ2-7,NA,NA,TRBV19,TGTGCCAGTAGTCGAGGACTGAAGCGTTTTTCCTACGAGCAGTACTTC,CASSRGLKRFSYEQYF